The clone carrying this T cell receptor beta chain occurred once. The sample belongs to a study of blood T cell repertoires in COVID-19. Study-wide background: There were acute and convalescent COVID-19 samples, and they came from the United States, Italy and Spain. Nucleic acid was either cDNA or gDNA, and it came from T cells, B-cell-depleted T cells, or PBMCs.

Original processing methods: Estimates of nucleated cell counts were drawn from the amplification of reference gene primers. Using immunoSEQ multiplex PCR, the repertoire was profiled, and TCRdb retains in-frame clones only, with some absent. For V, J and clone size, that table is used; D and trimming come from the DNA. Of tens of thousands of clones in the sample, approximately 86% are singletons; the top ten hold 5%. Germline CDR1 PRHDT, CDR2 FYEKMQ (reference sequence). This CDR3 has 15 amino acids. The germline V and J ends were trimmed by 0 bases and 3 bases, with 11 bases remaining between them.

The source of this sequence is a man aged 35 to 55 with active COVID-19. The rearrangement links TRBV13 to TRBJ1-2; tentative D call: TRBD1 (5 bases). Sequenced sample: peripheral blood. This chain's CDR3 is CASSLGNRRDYGYTF. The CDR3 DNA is TGTGCCAGCAGCTTAGGCAACAGGAGGGACTATGGCTACACCTTC.